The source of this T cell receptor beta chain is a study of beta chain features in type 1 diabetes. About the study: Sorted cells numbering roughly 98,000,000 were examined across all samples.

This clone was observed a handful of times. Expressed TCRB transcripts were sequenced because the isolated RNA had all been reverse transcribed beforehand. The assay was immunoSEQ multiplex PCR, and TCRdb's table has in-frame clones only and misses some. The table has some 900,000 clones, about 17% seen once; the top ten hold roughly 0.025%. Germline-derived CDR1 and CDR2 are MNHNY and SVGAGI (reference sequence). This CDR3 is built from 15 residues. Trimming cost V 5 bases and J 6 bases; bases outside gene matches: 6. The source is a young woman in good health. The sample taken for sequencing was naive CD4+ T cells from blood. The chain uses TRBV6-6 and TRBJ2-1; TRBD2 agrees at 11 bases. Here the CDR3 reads CASSKTSGRSNEQFF. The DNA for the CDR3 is TGTGCCAGCAGTAAAACTAGCGGGAGAAGCAATGAGCAGTTCTTC.